This TCR beta chain was recorded in a study of blood T cell repertoires in COVID-19. Looking at the study overall: COVID-19 samples from acute and convalescent phases originated in the United States, Italy and Spain.

Between the trimmed V and J ends, which lost 0 bases and 5 bases, there was a span of 8 bases. CDR3 length: 14 amino acids. The germline gives CDR1 SGHRS, CDR2 YFSETQ. The assay was immunoSEQ multiplex PCR, and TCRdb's table has in-frame clones only and misses some. The top ten clones hold around 50% of a sample with tens of thousands of clones, about 80% of them seen once. The rearrangement joins TRBV5-1 to TRBJ1-4; TRBD1 might be the D (5 bases). The sequencing sample was made of peripheral blood. The receptor was isolated from a human donor in a cohort sampled during active COVID-19. CDR3 sequence: CASSLDRSNEKLFF. The CDR3 nucleotides are TGCGCCAGCAGCTTGGACAGGTCAAATGAAAAACTGTTTTTT.